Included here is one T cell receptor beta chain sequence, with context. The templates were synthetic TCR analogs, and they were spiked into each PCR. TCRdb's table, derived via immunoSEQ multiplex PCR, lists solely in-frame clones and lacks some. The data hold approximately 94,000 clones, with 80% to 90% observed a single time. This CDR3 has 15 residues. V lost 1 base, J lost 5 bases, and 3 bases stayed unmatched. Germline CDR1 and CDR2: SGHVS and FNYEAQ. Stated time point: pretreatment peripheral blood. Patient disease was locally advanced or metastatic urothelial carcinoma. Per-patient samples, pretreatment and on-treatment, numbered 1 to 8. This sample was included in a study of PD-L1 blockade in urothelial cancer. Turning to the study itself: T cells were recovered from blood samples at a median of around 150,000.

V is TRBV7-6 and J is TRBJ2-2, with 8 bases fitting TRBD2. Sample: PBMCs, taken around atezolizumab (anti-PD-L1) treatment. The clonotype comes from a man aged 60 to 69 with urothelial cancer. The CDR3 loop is CASSLVAGTTGELFF. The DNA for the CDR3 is TGTGCCAGCAGCTTAGTAGCGGGAACGACCGGGGAGCTGTTTTTT.